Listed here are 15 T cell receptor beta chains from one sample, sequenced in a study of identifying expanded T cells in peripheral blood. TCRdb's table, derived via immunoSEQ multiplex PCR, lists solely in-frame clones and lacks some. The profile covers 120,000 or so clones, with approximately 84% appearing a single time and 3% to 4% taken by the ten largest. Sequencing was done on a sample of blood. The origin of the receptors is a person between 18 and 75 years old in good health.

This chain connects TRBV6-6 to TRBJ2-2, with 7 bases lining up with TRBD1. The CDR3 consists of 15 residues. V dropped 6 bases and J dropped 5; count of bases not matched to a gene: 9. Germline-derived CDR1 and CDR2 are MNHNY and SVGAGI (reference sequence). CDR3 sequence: CASRSMTGRTGELFF. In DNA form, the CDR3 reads TGTGCCAGCAGGTCTATGACAGGGCGAACCGGGGAGCTGTTTTTT.

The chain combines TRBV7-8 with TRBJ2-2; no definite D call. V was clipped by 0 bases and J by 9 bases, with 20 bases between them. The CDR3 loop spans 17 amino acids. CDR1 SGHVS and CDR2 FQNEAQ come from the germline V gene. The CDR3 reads CASSLARSPSVNRELFF. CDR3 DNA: TGTGCCAGCAGCTTAGCGCGTTCACCCTCGGTCAACAGGGAGCTGTTTTTT.

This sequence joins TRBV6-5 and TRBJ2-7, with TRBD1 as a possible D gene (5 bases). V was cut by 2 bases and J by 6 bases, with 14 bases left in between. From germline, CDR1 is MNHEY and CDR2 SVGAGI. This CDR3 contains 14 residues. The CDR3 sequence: CASSYVRGEGEQYF. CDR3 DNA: TGTGCCAGCAGTTACGTAAGGGGCGAAGGCGAGCAGTACTTC.

CDR3 region: CASSLRTSGAPYNEQFF. The CDR3 DNA reads as TGCGCCAGCAGCTTGAGAACTAGCGGGGCCCCATACAATGAGCAGTTCTTC. The rearrangement joins TRBV5-1 to TRBJ2-1; 10 bases agree with TRBD2. Germline CDR1 and CDR2: SGHRS and YFSETQ. The CDR3 sequence is 17 residues long. V trimming: 1 base; J trimming: 4 bases; junction bases outside the gene matches: 8.

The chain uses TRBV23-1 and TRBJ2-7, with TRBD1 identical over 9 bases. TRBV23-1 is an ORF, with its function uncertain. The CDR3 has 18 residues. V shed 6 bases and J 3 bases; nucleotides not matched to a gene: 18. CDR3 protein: CASRIRDREFHESYEQYF. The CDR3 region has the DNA TGCGCCAGCAGGATCCGGGACAGGGAGTTTCATGAGAGCTACGAGCAGTACTTC.

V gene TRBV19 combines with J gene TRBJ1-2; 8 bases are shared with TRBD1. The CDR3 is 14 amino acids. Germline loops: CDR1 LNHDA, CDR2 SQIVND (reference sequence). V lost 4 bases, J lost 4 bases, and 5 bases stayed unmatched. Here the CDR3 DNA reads TGTGCCAGTAGTACAGGGGGCTGGGTCTATGGCTACACCTTC. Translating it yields CASSTGGWVYGYTF.

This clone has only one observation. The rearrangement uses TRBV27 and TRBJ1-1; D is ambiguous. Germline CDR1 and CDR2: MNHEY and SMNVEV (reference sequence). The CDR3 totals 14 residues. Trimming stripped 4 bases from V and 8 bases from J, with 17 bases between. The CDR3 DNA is TGTGCCAGCAGTTCCCTATCCTACACCTTGGAAGCTTTCTTT. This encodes CASSSLSYTLEAFF.

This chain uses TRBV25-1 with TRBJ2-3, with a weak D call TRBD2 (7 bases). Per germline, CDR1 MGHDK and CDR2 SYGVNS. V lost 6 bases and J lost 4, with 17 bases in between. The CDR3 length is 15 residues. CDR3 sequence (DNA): TGTGCCAGCAGGTTAGGTGGGGGGGCCCCAGATACGCAGTATTTT. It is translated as CASRLGGGAPDTQYF.

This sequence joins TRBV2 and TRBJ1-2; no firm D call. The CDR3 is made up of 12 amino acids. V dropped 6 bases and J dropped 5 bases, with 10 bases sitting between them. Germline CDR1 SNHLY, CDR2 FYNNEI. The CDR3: CASSADLYGYTF. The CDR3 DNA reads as TGTGCCAGCAGCGCGGACCTATATGGCTACACCTTC.

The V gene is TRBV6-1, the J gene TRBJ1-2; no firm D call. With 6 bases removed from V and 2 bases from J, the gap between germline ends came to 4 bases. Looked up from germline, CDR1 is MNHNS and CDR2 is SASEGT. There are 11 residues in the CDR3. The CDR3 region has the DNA TGTGCCAGCAGGATCAACTATGGCTACACCTTC. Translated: CASRINYGYTF.

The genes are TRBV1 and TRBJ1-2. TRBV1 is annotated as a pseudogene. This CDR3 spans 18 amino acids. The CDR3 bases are TGCACCAGCAGCCAGAGATTTGGTAGTGCCCTCCGATCCTATGGCTACACCTTC. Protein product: CTSSQRFGSALRSYGYTF.

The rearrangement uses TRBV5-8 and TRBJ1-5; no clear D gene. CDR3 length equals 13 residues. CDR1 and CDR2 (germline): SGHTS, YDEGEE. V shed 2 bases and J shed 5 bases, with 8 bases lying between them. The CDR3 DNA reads TGTGCCAGCAGCTTTGCGGATTATCAGCCCCAGCATTTT. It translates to CASSFADYQPQHF.

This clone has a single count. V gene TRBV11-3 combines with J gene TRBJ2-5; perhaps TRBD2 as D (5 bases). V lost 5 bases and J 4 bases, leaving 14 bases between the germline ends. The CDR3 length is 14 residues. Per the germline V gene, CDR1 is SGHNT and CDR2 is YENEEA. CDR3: CASSLSGFGETQYF. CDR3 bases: TGTGCCAGCAGCCTCTCGGGATTTGGAGAGACCCAGTACTTC. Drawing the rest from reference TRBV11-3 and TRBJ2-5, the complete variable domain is EAGVVQSPRYKIIEKKQPVAFWCNPISGHNTLYWYLQNLGQGPELLIRYENEEAVDDSQLPKDRFSAERLKGVDSTLKIQPAELGDSAVYLCASSLSGFGETQYFGPGTRLLVL.

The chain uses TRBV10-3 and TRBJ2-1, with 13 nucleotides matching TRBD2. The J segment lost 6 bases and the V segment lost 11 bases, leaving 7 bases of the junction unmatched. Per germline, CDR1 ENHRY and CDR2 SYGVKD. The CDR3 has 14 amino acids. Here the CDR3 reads CAVGTSGDSNEQFF. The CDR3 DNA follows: TGTGCCGTCGGGACTAGCGGGGATAGCAATGAGCAGTTCTTC.

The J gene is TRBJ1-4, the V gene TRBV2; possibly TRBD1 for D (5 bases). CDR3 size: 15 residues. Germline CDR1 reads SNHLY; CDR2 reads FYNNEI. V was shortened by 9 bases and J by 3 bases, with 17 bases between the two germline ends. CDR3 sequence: CASQGVGSPNEKLFF. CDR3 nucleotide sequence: TGTGCCAGTCAAGGGGTTGGGTCACCTAATGAAAAACTGTTTTTT.